There are a few counts of the clone carrying this T cell receptor (beta chain). The sample originates from a study of control samples from healthy donors and cancer patients. The germline CDR1 and CDR2 sequences are SGHTA and FQGNSA. CDR3 size: 13 residues. V was trimmed by 1 base and J by 3 bases, leaving 6 bases between them. Libraries were prepared by immunoSEQ multiplex PCR; TCRdb keeps only in-frame clonotypes and omits some of them. The data contain roughly 190,000 clones, about nine tenths of them singletons. The rearrangement links TRBV7-2 to TRBJ1-2, with TRBD1 as a possible D gene (6 bases). The sequence derives from a woman in her thirties in good health. Sequenced: blood. CDR3 sequence (DNA): TGTGCCAGCAGCTTAGACAGGGACTATGGCTACACCTTC. Translating it yields CASSLDRDYGYTF. Based on the CDR3 plus reference TRBV7-2 and TRBJ1-2, the full variable domain is GAGVSQSPSNKVTEKGKDVELRCDPISGHTALYWYRQSLGQGLEFLIYFQGNSAPDKSGLPSDRFSAERTGGSVSTLTIQRTQQEDSAVYLCASSLDRDYGYTFGSGTRLTVV.